These 2 T cell receptor beta chains were all obtained from the same sample, sequenced in a study of molecular identifiers for immune sequencing clone quantification. TCRdb independently ran MiXCR on the PCR reads; one entry per CDR3 protein. The top ten hold around 1.4% of the sample, which has about 70,000 distinct CDR3 sequences, 15% to 20% seen once. Sequencing was carried out using naive CD8+ T cells from blood, with Jurkat cell RNA spiked in. Subset noted: FACS-sorted CD8+CD4-CCR7+CD45RA+ naive T cells. Receptor source: a human donor in good health. Some libraries in this study had Jurkat cell RNA spiked in.

In the case of this clonotype: A much larger clone lies a single base off, so this may be a read error. The rearrangement joins TRBV27 to TRBJ2-7; D might be TRBD1 (7 bases). The CDR3 sequence is 15 residues long. CDR1 is MNHEY, CDR2 SMNVEV, per germline (reference sequence). The DNA for the CDR3 is TGTGCCAGCAGTTTATCGGCGGGACAGCCCTACGGGCAGTACTTC. Translated, it gives CASSLSAGQPYGQYF.

This clonotype was seen ten or more times. The CDR3 spells CASSQDLHPDTQYF. The CDR3 DNA reads as TGTGCCAGCAGCCAAGATCTTCACCCCGATACGCAGTATTTT. The V gene is TRBV3-1, the J gene TRBJ2-3, with unresolved D. Trimming stripped 0 bases from V and 6 bases from J, with 10 bases between. In germline, CDR1 is LGHDT, CDR2 YNNKEL (reference sequence). The CDR3 has 14 residues.